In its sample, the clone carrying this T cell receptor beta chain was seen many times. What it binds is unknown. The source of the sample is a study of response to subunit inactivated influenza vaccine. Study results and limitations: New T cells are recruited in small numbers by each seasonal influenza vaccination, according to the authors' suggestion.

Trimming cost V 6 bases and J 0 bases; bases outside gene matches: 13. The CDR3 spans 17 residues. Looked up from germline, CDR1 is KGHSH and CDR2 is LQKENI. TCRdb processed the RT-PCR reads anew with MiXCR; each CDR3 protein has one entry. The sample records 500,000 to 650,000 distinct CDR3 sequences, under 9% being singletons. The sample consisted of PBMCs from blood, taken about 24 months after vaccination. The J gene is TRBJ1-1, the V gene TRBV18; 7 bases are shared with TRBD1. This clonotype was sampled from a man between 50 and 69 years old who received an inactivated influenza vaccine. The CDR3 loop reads CASSLRQGTPMNTEAFF. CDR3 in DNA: TGTGCCAGCTCTCTGCGACAGGGTACCCCCATGAACACTGAAGCTTTCTTT.